This T cell receptor beta chain was documented in a study of blood T cell repertoires in COVID-19. This clone was detected only a few times. V lost 2 bases to trimming and J lost 3 bases, with 10 bases between them. The germline V gene encodes CDR1 SGHTA and CDR2 FQGNSA. The CDR3 totals 14 residues. Profiling relied on immunoSEQ multiplex PCR, and the TCRdb table lists in-frame clones only, not all of them. The profile shows 200,000 to 250,000 clones, nearly 90% of them singletons. This receptor was taken from a man younger than 40 who had been exposed to COVID-19. J is TRBJ1-2 and V is TRBV7-2; the D is unclear. Material for sequencing was PBMCs or T cells enriched from blood (not recorded which). CDR3 residues: CASSLSPRDYGYTF. CDR3 DNA sequence: TGTGCCAGCAGCTTAAGTCCCCGGGACTATGGCTACACCTTC.